A selection of T cell receptor beta chains follows, all from one sample in a study of cytomegalovirus exposure and HLA in healthy donors. Produced via immunoSEQ multiplex PCR; TCRdb's table is partial and in-frame only. Among over 150,000 clones listed, 70% to 90% were seen once. The specimen sequenced was PBMCs. These receptors all stem from a man in his thirties or forties in good health and CMV-seropositive. The CDR3 runs from the conserved cysteine through the conserved F or W. Fields, in order: D gene, V gene, J gene, clone size, CDR3 DNA, CDR3 protein. The D gene is left open where the match is weak. Size tells how often a clone was seen (once, few, many) or the class of an expanded clone, and some rows leave it out.

TRBD1	TRBV5-8	TRBJ2-7	-	TGTGCCAGCAGCTTCGGGACAGGGACCTACGAGCAGTACTTC	CASSFGTGTYEQYF
-	TRBV9	TRBJ1-4	-	TGTGCCAGCAGCGTTGGAGCAACTAATGAAAAACTGTTTTTT	CASSVGATNEKLFF
TRBD2	TRBV7-2	TRBJ2-3	-	TGTGCCAGCACCATGGGAGGGAGGGCCGGGGATACGCAGTATTTT	CASTMGGRAGDTQYF
-	TRBV7-8	TRBJ1-1	-	TGTGCCAGCAGCTTAAACAGGGACGGAACTGAAGCTTTCTTT	CASSLNRDGTEAFF
TRBD1	TRBV5-8	TRBJ1-2	-	TGTGCCAGCAGCTTGTTCACAGGGGCGGATGGCTACACCTTC	CASSLFTGADGYTF
-	TRBV10-3	TRBJ1-5	few	TGTGCCACCGGCGGTGGGGCAGGGGGCAATCAGCCCCAGCATTTT	CATGGGAGGNQPQHF
-	TRBV19	TRBJ2-1	-	TGTGCCAGTAGTATTAGTCAGGGATCACCCTCCTACCATGAGCAGTTCTTC	CASSISQGSPSYHEQFF
-	TRBV6-6	TRBJ2-6	-	TGTGCCAGCGGCATTTTGAGGGGGTTTGGGGCCAACGTCCTGACTTTC	CASGILRGFGANVLTF
TRBD2	TRBV7-9	TRBJ2-3	few	TGTGCCAGCAGCACCCAGCTAGCGGGAGGAGATACGCAGTATTTT	CASSTQLAGGDTQYF
TRBD2	TRBV7-2	TRBJ2-7	-	TGTGCCAGCAGCCAAGCGGCTAGCGGTTCCTACGAGCAGTACTTC	CASSQAASGSYEQYF
TRBD2	TRBV19	TRBJ2-1	-	TGTGCCAGTAGTATGACCAGCGGGAGAGGTAATGAGCAGTTCTTC	CASSMTSGRGNEQFF
TRBD2	TRBV5-8	TRBJ2-3	-	TGTGCCAGCAGCTTGTTAGCGGGAGGCACAGATACGCAGTATTTT	CASSLLAGGTDTQYF
-	TRBV29-1	TRBJ2-1	-	TGCAGCGTTCTTAGTGGGAGACTGAATGAGCAGTTCTTC	CSVLSGRLNEQFF
TRBD1	TRBV6-5	TRBJ1-2	-	TGTGCCAGCAGTTACCAATTTGAGGGGGCGCGTGGCTACACCTTC	CASSYQFEGARGYTF
TRBD1	TRBV4-3	TRBJ2-3	-	TGCGCCAGCAGCCAAGAATCCGGGGCAGGGGGCGTGGATACGCAGTATTTT	CASSQESGAGGVDTQYF
TRBD2	TRBV11-2	TRBJ2-1	-	TGTGCCAGCAGCCATAGCGGGAACTACAATGAGCAGTTCTTC	CASSHSGNYNEQFF
-	TRBV5-6	TRBJ1-1	-	TGTGCCAGCAGCTTGGGTTATTTAAACACTGAAGCTTTCTTT	CASSLGYLNTEAFF
-	TRBV5-8	TRBJ1-3	few	TGTGCCAGCAGCTTGGCGTCAGGGGTCGGAAACACCATATATTTT	CASSLASGVGNTIYF
-	TRBV6-6	TRBJ2-7	once	TGTGCCAGCAGTCCAGGGCGACTCCCCTACGAGCAGTACTTC	CASSPGRLPYEQYF
-	TRBV25-1	TRBJ2-3	-	TGTGCCAGCAGTTCCCGACTAGGCGGGATCAGCACAGATACGCAGTATTTT	CASSSRLGGISTDTQYF
-	TRBV29-1	TRBJ1-1	-	TGCAGCGCTGATACCCCCGGGTCTGGCACTGAAGCTTTCTTT	CSADTPGSGTEAFF
-	TRBV18	TRBJ1-1	-	TGTGCCAGCTCACCAGTACAGGGAAATCAAGCTTTCTTT	CASSPVQGNQAFF
TRBD1	TRBV14	TRBJ2-2	-	TGTGCCAGCAGCCAGACAGGGATTAACACCGGGGAGCTGTTTTTT	CASSQTGINTGELFF
TRBD1	TRBV19	TRBJ2-7	once	TGTGCCAGTAGTGCACGGACAGGCCACTCGCCTCGAAGCCCCTACGAGCAGTACTTC	CASSARTGHSPRSPYEQYF
TRBD1	TRBV5-4	TRBJ1-2	-	TGTGCCAGCAGCCCGTTCGGACAGGGTGGCTATGGCTACACCTTC	CASSPFGQGGYGYTF
TRBD1	TRBV5-4	TRBJ1-2	once	TGTGCCAGCCTCGACAGGGGGCGCACCCGGGGAGGCTACACCTTC	CASLDRGRTRGGYTF
-	TRBV6-4	TRBJ2-7	few	TGTGCCCCCGGGGGACTTCTCTCCTACGAGCAGTACTTC	CAPGGLLSYEQYF
-	TRBV11-3	TRBJ2-3	-	TGTGCCAGCAGCCTTGGACAGCTTAGCACAGATACGCAGTATTTT	CASSLGQLSTDTQYF
-	TRBV7-8	TRBJ2-7	-	TGTGCCAGCAGCCTCGGGGACGAGCAGTACTTC	CASSLGDEQYF
-	TRBV5-1	TRBJ2-1	-	TGCGCCAGCAGCTTGGCGGCAGGCAATGGGCAGTTCTTC	CASSLAAGNGQFF
-	TRBV10-3	TRBJ2-1	once	TGTGCCATCAGTGATCGGGGTGAGCAGTTCTTC	CAISDRGEQFF
TRBD2	TRBV7-2	TRBJ2-5	few	TGTGCCAGCAGCGACCCCCCCGGGACTAGCGGGATGTTTGAGACCCAGTACTTC	CASSDPPGTSGMFETQYF
TRBD1	TRBV27	TRBJ2-5	-	TGTGCCAGCAGTCCGACCCGGACAGGGAGGACTGGGACCCAGTACTTC	CASSPTRTGRTGTQYF
-	TRBV5-1	TRBJ2-1	-	TGCGCCAGCAGCTTGTTCGCGTCTTCGGCGGGGAATGAGCAGTTCTTC	CASSLFASSAGNEQFF
TRBD2	TRBV6-5	TRBJ2-2	-	TGTGCCAGCAAAATAGCGGGAGTAAGAACCGGGGAGCTGTTTTTT	CASKIAGVRTGELFF
TRBD1	TRBV5-6	TRBJ2-1	-	TGTGCCAGCAGCTTGCGAGACAGGGTCTACAATGAGCAGTTCTTC	CASSLRDRVYNEQFF
TRBD1	TRBV14	TRBJ2-7	once	TGTGCCAGCAGCCAAGGCCTCCGGACAGGGGTCTCCTACGAGCAGTACTTC	CASSQGLRTGVSYEQYF
-	TRBV27	TRBJ2-5	few	TGTGCCAGCAGCTACGCCGGCGGGACCCAGTACTTC	CASSYAGGTQYF
TRBD1	TRBV4-3	TRBJ1-1	few	TGCGCCAGCAGCCAAGGAACAGGGGTTAAGATGAACACTGAAGCTTTCTTT	CASSQGTGVKMNTEAFF
TRBD2	TRBV7-9	TRBJ2-2	-	TGTGCCAGCAGCAAGATTAGCGGGAGGGGGAACACCGGGGAGCTGTTTTTT	CASSKISGRGNTGELFF
-	TRBV10-3	TRBJ2-7	-	TGTGCCATCAGTGAGCCCATCGGGAACGAGCAGTACTTC	CAISEPIGNEQYF
-	TRBV18	TRBJ2-6	-	TGTGCCAGCTCACCAGGTTGGACGGGACTGAGGGCCAACGTCCTGACTTTC	CASSPGWTGLRANVLTF
TRBD2	TRBV6-4	TRBJ2-1	-	TGTGCCAGCAGTGCGGACCTAGCGGGCGGGGAGCAGTTCTTC	CASSADLAGGEQFF